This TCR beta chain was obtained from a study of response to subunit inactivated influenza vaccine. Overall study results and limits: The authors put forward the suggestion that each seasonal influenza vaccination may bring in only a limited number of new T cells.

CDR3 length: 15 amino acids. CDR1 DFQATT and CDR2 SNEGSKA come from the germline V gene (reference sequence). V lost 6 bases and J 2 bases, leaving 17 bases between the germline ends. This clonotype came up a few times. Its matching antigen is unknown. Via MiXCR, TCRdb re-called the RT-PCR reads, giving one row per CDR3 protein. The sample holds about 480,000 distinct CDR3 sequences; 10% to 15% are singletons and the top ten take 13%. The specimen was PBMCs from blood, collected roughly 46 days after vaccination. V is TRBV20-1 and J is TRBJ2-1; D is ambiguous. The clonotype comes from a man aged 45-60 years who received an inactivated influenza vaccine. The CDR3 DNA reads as TGCAGTGCCTACCGGTCGGAGTGGACCTACAATGAGCAGTTCTTC. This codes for CSAYRSEWTYNEQFF.